These 3 T cell receptor beta chains share one sample of origin, sequenced in a study of patients and donors after allogeneic stem cell transplantation. TCRdb re-called the RT-PCR reads with MiXCR, one entry per CDR3 protein. The repertoire holds about 960,000 distinct CDR3 sequences, with more than 15% as singletons. Sequencing was done on a sample of blood, either unsorted or a sorted T cell fraction (not recorded which). The receptors come from a human donor who was either an allogeneic HSCT recipient or a stem cell or donor lymphocyte infusion donor (not recorded which). It is not recorded whose cells these are; they may come from a transplant donor.

The gene calls are TRBV7-8 and TRBJ1-5; D ambiguous. This CDR3 has 16 residues. V lost 3 bases and J 4 bases, leaving 16 bases between the germline ends. Germline V lookup: CDR1 SGHVS, CDR2 FQNEAQ. The CDR3: CASSLLSGDVNQPQHF. The CDR3 DNA reads as TGTGCCAGCAGCTTGCTTTCGGGTGATGTGAATCAGCCCCAGCATTTT.

This clonotype was counted only a few times. The J gene is TRBJ2-1, the V gene TRBV4-2; 10 nucleotides align to TRBD1. CDR3 length: 18 residues. Trimming cost V 1 base and J 10 bases; bases outside gene matches: 16. Germline lookup yields CDR1 LGHNA and CDR2 YNFKEQ. CDR3 residues: CASSQGTLSGTGAREQFF. The DNA for the CDR3 is TGTGCCAGCAGCCAAGGGACCCTTAGCGGGACAGGGGCTAGAGAGCAGTTCTTC.

This rearrangement joins TRBV19 to TRBJ1-2, with 9 bases identical to TRBD1. CDR1 and CDR2 (germline): LNHDA, SQIVND (reference sequence). Losses at the gene ends were 6 bases for V and 3 bases for J; bases not matched to a gene: 8. CDR3 length: 15 residues. The CDR3 protein is CASSLRTGDYYGYTF. The CDR3, as DNA: TGTGCCAGTAGCCTACGGACAGGGGATTACTATGGCTACACCTTC.